This TCR beta chain was captured in a study of cytomegalovirus exposure and HLA in healthy donors. Findings and caveats of the study: In an earlier analysis, in some 600 donors, most V segments appeared productive either ~90% or ~30% of the time.

The CDR3 is made up of 17 amino acids. Between the trimmed V and J ends, which lost 0 bases and 6 bases, there was a span of 21 bases. Germline V lookup: CDR1 LGHNA, CDR2 YSLEER. The PCR made use of 60 Vbeta and 13 Jbeta primers. Sequencing used immunoSEQ multiplex PCR; TCRdb keeps in-frame clones, though not all of them. The listing records about 160,000 clones. Concerning this clone itself: Its antigen is currently unknown.

All donors participated as healthy donors of bone marrow. This clonotype was obtained from a man aged 25 to 40 in good health and CMV-seronegative. Sample: PBMCs. The genes are TRBV4-3 and TRBJ2-7; the D is unclear. CDR3 nucleotides: TGCGCCAGCAGCCAAGATTTCTATGGGCCAGCCGCTGGCGAGCAGTACTTC. It encodes CASSQDFYGPAAGEQYF.